The clone carrying this T cell receptor beta chain was found many times. Antigen unknown. No cell fractionation was done, so the repertoire covers all unsorted peripheral blood T cells. This specimen comes from a study of HIV-infected patients and healthy controls. Study-wide results and limits: Eight alpha and eight beta V genes differed significantly in mean usage between HIV-infected patients and controls. Significantly higher mean Gini indices appeared in HIV-infected repertoires, possibly reflecting oligoclonality.

cDNA was made from 500 ng RNA using alpha and beta constant primers. Alpha and beta chain libraries were made separately by chain-specific third strand synthesis with multiplexing indices. TCRdb analysed the 5' RACE reads with MiXCR anew, one entry per CDR3 protein. The sample records just over 15,000 distinct CDR3 sequences, around 7.7% being singletons. What was sequenced was blood. This receptor was identified in an adult in good health.

CDR3: CASSPLEYNEQFF. In DNA, the CDR3 is TGTGCCAGCTCACCATTGGAGTACAATGAGCAGTTCTTC. The chain has TRBV18 and TRBJ2-1; D uncertain. V lost 2 bases to trimming and J lost 4 bases, with 6 bases between them. Germline values: CDR1 KGHSH, CDR2 LQKENI. The length of the CDR3 is 13 residues.